The clone carrying this TCR beta chain has ten or more counts. Its antigen remains unknown. V was trimmed by 6 bases and J by 4 bases, leaving 23 bases between them. The germline gives CDR1 SEHNR, CDR2 FQNEAQ (reference sequence). The CDR3 runs to 17 residues. These data originate in a study of T-cell memory formation after mild COVID-19. Study-level findings and limits: Mostly located in CM and EM were contracting CD4+ clones, with contracting CD8+ clones located in EMRA. Some responding clones appeared in pre-infection memory, suggesting cross-reactive memory joined.

With constant-segment primers, 5'RACE yielded cDNA libraries of TCR alpha and TCR beta that carried sample barcodes and UMIs. TCRdb reprocessed the 5' RACE reads with MiXCR, giving one entry per CDR3 protein. Of about 400,000 distinct CDR3 sequences in the sample, roughly 17% were seen once. This rearrangement joins TRBV7-9 to TRBJ2-3, with D unresolved. The TCR was taken from a man between 18 and 29 years old who had mild COVID-19 (a few samples of this study predate the infection). Cell type and time point are not known. Sequenced sample: PBMCs or a T cell subset sorted from them (not recorded which). CDR3 nucleotides: TGTGCCAGCAGGAATCCTCTGACATCCCCCCGATCAGATACGCAGTATTTT. Translating it yields CASRNPLTSPRSDTQYF. The full variable domain, rest sourced from reference TRBV7-9 and TRBJ2-3, is DTGVSQNPRHKITKRGQNVTFRCDPISEHNRLYWYRQTLGQGPEFLTYFQNEAQLEKSRLLSDRFSAERPKGSFSTLEIQRTEQGDSAMYLCASRNPLTSPRSDTQYFGPGTRLTVL.